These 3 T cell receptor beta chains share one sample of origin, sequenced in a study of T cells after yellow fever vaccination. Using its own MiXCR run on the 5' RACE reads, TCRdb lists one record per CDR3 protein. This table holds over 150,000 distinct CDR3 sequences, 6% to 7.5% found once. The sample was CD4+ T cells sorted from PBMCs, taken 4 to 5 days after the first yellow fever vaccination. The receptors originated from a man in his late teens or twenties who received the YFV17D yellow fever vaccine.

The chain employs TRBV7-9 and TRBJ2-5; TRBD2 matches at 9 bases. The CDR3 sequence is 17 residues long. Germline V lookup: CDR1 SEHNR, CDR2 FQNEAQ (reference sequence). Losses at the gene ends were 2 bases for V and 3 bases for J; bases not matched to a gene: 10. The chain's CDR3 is CASSLYGRGGLEETQYF. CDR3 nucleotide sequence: TGTGCCAGCAGCTTATATGGGCGGGGGGGCCTGGAAGAGACCCAGTACTTC.

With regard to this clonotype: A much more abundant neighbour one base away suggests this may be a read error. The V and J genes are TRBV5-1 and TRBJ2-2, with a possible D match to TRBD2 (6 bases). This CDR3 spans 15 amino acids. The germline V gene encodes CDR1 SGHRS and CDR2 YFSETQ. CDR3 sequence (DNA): TGCGCCAGCAGCTTAACGAGCTCTGAGGGCGGGAAGCTGTTTTTT. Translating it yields CASSLTSSEGGKLFF.

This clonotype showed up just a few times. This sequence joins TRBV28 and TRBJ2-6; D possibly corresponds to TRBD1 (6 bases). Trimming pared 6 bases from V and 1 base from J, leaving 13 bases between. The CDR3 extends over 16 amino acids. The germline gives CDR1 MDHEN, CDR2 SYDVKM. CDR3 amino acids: CASSPSRGSGANVLTF. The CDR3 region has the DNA TGTGCCAGCAGCCCGAGCAGGGGTTCTGGGGCCAACGTCCTGACTTTC.